Included here is one TCR beta chain sequence, with context. This sample was included in a study of blood T cell repertoires in COVID-19. Study as a whole: The samples span acute and convalescent COVID-19 from the United States, Italy and Spain. Nucleic acid was either cDNA or gDNA, and it came from T cells, B-cell-depleted T cells, or PBMCs.

Clones were sequenced by immunoSEQ multiplex PCR, and TCRdb holds only the in-frame ones, with some missing. The data contain about 270,000 clones, roughly nine tenths of them singletons. Followed longitudinally, the Seattle patients had been enrolled during active infection. V was shortened by 0 bases and J by 4 bases, with 11 bases between the two germline ends. This CDR3 region has 16 residues. The V gene's germline CDR1 is SGHNT and CDR2 YYREEE (reference sequence). Sequenced input: peripheral blood. The gene calls are TRBV5-4 and TRBJ1-6, with D hard to call. The sequence came from a woman aged 25 to 39 with COVID-19, enrolled during active disease. CDR3 region: CASSLGSGLYNSPLHF. The CDR3 coding sequence is TGTGCCAGCAGCTTGGGCTCAGGCCTATATAATTCACCCCTCCACTTT.